This T cell receptor beta chain was obtained from a study of blood T cell repertoires in COVID-19. CDR3 length: 15 amino acids. Germline V CDR1 and CDR2: SGHRS, YFSETQ. V dropped 0 bases and J dropped 1 base, with 7 bases sitting between them. Assay used: immunoSEQ multiplex PCR; TCRdb lists only in-frame clones, some missing. The repertoire holds approximately 170,000 clones, with 80% to 90% as singletons. The chain recombines TRBV5-1 with TRBJ2-2; TRBD2 might be the D (6 bases). The source of this sequence is a woman aged 80 or over with acute or convalescent COVID-19. Sequencing input: peripheral blood. CDR3 amino acids: CASSLVGLNTGELFF. In DNA form, the CDR3 reads TGCGCCAGCAGCTTGGTGGGACTGAACACCGGGGAGCTGTTTTTT.